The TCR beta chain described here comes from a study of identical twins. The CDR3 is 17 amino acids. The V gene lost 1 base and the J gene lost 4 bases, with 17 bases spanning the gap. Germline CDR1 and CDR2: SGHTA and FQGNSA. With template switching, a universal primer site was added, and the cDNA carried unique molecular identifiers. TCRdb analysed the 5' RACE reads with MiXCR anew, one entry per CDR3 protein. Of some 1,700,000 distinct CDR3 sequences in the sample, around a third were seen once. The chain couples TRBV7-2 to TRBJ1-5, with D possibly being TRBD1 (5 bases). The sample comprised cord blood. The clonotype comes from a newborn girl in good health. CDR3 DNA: TGTGCCAGCAGCTTAGGTATAGATAGGGAGGGGAATCAGCCCCAGCATTTT. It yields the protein CASSLGIDREGNQPQHF.